Included here is one T cell receptor (beta chain) sequence, with context. Its specific antigen is unknown. It has no much larger one-base neighbor in the sample; base qualities were not kept. The entry originates in a study of cytomegalovirus exposure and HLA in healthy donors (dated by TCRdb to 2015 to 2018). In the study overall: According to a later analysis, the approximately 120 validation repertoires were produced on the same platform as the 666 repertoires of the first cohort. The study aimed to test whether signatures of past pathogen exposure could be identified by cataloging public T cell receptors. A separate validation cohort of roughly 130 different subjects was used in addition to the 666-subject first cohort. To predict cytomegalovirus infection status, the study combined high-throughput TCR immunosequencing, statistical association of individual TCRs with disease status, and machine learning.

The library was obtained by the immunoSEQ multiplex PCR assay. On the study's bioinformatics: A statistical classification framework was built to diagnose cytomegalovirus status from the catalog of TCR beta chain sequences. What TCRdb holds here is the immuneACCESS table cut down to in-frame rearrangements. Part of the clones is not present; checked against another copy, under half of the missing clones reflect an unresolved V gene, and the others are unexplained. Clone size and V and J calls were adopted from that table, with D and trimming inferred from the DNA. The sample records about 130,000 clones, roughly 89% of which are singletons. The ten largest clones take up about 2% of the sample. V is pared back by 4 bases and J by 3 bases, with 13 bases lying between the germline termini. The CDR3 goes from the cysteine to the phenylalanine over 14 residues. Only CDR3 DNA is held: 42 bases, read in frame from base 1. The germline V gene supplies CDR1 MGHRA and CDR2 YSYEKL.

The donors belonged to the validation cohort of roughly 120 subjects, which was separate from the approximately 610-subject first cohort. The study at large found these results: Across donors, most TCR sequences were observed very rarely, whereas some public TCRs were present in many individuals. In vitro tests confirmed that three of the cytomegalovirus-associated TCR beta chains recognize cytomegalovirus antigens. A later analysis found that TCRs clustered in the first cohort also tended to co-occur in the 120 validation repertoires, with approximately 95% of cluster scores above 0. All 120 or so repertoires were used to score co-occurrence in the validation cohort in a later analysis, because that analysis had no HLA typing for the cohort. The study gave a list of some 150 TCR beta chains associated with cytomegalovirus. The authors suggested that the approach could potentially be generalized to other disease states and immunological phenotypes. The classifier was reported to diagnose cytomegalovirus status with high specificity and sensitivity in both the original and validation cohorts.

Material for sequencing was PBMCs. The receptor chain draws on TRBV4-1 and TRBJ2-7, with a tentative D gene TRBD2 over 6 matching bases. The clonotype comes from a woman younger than 30 in good health and CMV-seronegative. The CDR3 region: CASSRLPGLYEQYF. The nucleotides read TGCGCCAGCAGCCGACTACCGGGACTCTACGAGCAGTACTTC.